This record looks at one T cell receptor beta chain sequence and its context. Some clones are missing from TCRdb's copy, which holds only in-frame ones; the method was immunoSEQ multiplex PCR. In the table there are about 310,000 clones, roughly 91% of which are singletons. The CDR3 loop spans 15 amino acids. V was cut by 4 bases and J by 1 base, with 15 bases left in between. The germline gives CDR1 SQVTM, CDR2 ANQGSEA. These data originate in a study of blood T cell repertoires in COVID-19. The specimen sequenced was peripheral blood. V and J are TRBV29-1 and TRBJ2-3; weak D call: TRBD2 (5 bases). The receptor was derived from a man over 45 with active or convalescent COVID-19. The CDR3 coding sequence is TGCAGCGTTGTTGACTACCCTCAGGGCACAGATACGCAGTATTTT. Encoded protein: CSVVDYPQGTDTQYF.